This T cell receptor beta chain comes out of a study of vaccination and CD4 T cells after COVID-19. Note on this clonotype: Its cognate antigen is unknown.

The Oncomine TCR Beta short-read assay sequenced DNA from cultured CD4+ T cells. MiXCR, applied by TCRdb to the PCR reads, yields one record per CDR3 protein. The data hold under 15,000 distinct CDR3 sequences, with 45% to 60% observed a single time. Treatment of the sample: approximately 9-day PBMC culture with coronavirus spike peptide pools or control peptides (ViraFEST assay). This CDR3 spans 13 amino acids. V shed 3 bases and J shed 4 bases, with 9 bases lying between them. Germline-derived CDR1 and CDR2 are SGHNT and YENEEA. The sample here was cultured CD4+ T cells from blood, taken after SARS-CoV-2 vaccination. The genes are TRBV11-3 and TRBJ1-1, with no clear D. The TCR comes from a human donor with COVID-19. The CDR3 DNA sequence: TGTGCCAGCAGCTTGCCGGTGGGCACTGAAGCTTTCTTT. It translates to CASSLPVGTEAFF.